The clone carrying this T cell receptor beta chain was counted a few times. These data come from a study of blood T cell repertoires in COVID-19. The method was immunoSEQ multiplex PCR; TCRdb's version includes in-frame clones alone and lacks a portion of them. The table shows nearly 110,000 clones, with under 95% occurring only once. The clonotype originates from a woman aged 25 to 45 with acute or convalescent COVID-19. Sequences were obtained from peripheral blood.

CDR3 sequence reads: CASSTEDRGRYLAFF. In DNA form, the CDR3 reads TGTGCCAGCAGCACCGAGGACAGGGGGCGATATCTGGCTTTCTTT. V and J are TRBV6-6 and TRBJ1-1; 11 bases match TRBD1. This CDR3 region has 15 residues. J was trimmed by 11 bases and V by 6 bases; bases with no gene match: 14. Germline V lookup: CDR1 MNHNY, CDR2 SVGAGI (reference sequence).